What follows are 17 T cell receptor beta chains derived from one specimen sequenced in a study of blood T cell repertoires in COVID-19. Assay: immunoSEQ multiplex PCR; the TCRdb copy retains only in-frame clones and omits some. There are a few hundred thousand clones in the sample; 70% to 90% occur only once, and 4.5% to 5.5% lies in the top ten. Sequences were obtained from PBMCs or T cells enriched from blood (not recorded which). These receptors came from a woman younger than 45 who had been exposed to COVID-19.

The chain uses TRBV19 and TRBJ1-6; D is unresolved. Germline V gene data show CDR1 as LNHDA and CDR2 as SQIVND (reference sequence). The CDR3 is made up of 17 amino acids. V lost 4 bases, J lost 2 bases, and 15 bases lay in between. Written as DNA, the CDR3 is TGTGCCAGTAGTAGAGTCCTCCTGAGCCCCTATAATTCACCCCTCCACTTT. This sequence encodes CASSRVLLSPYNSPLHF.

V gene TRBV15 combines with J gene TRBJ2-2, with D uncertain. Germline values: CDR1 LNHNV, CDR2 YYDKDF (reference sequence). This CDR3 is 15 amino acids long. The V gene lost 0 bases and the J gene lost 7 bases, with 12 bases spanning the gap. The CDR3 loop is CATSRDRVTSGELFF. In DNA, the CDR3 is TGTGCCACCAGCAGAGATCGGGTCACCAGCGGGGAGCTGTTTTTT.

The chain uses TRBV28 and TRBJ2-7; TRBD1 agrees at 8 bases. This CDR3 comprises 15 residues. V was clipped by 8 bases and J by 4 bases; unmatched bases: 13. CDR1 and CDR2 from the germline V gene are MDHEN and SYDVKM. CDR3 loop: CASVRYGQGSYEQYF. The CDR3 DNA reads TGTGCCAGCGTGAGATACGGACAGGGTAGTTACGAGCAGTACTTC.

This chain uses TRBV11-2 with TRBJ1-4, with a weak D call TRBD1 (5 bases). CDR1 is SGHAT and CDR2 is FQNNGV in the germline V gene. This CDR3 comprises 17 residues. V lost 4 bases to trimming and J lost 8 bases, with 23 bases between them. In DNA, the CDR3 is TGTGCCAGCAGCTCTCCGCGGACGGGGCGGGGAGGAGAAAAACTGTTTTTT. The encoded protein is CASSSPRTGRGGEKLFF.

This rearrangement joins TRBV29-1 to TRBJ2-2; 8 bases are shared with TRBD2. The CDR3 has 13 residues. Germline V gene lookup returns CDR1 SQVTM and CDR2 ANQGSEA. Here the CDR3 DNA reads TGCAGTGGGTCGGTAGCGGGATCCGGGGAGCTGTTTTTT. It codes for CSGSVAGSGELFF.

The V gene is TRBV27, the J gene TRBJ2-1; D is unclear. Trimming removed 4 bases at V and 1 base at J, with 17 bases between. The CDR3 loop spans 17 amino acids. Germline V gene lookup returns CDR1 MNHEY and CDR2 SMNVEV (reference sequence). The CDR3 nucleotides read TGTGCCAGCAGTTCCCTCCTGCACTTTAGTTCCTACAATGAGCAGTTCTTC. This translates into CASSSLLHFSSYNEQFF.

This chain links TRBV13 with TRBJ1-1; 7 nucleotides agree with TRBD1. CDR1 is PRHDT, CDR2 FYEKMQ, per germline (reference sequence). The length of the CDR3 is 13 residues. Germline trimming cut 5 bases from V and 5 bases from J; bases unmatched to any gene: 5. The CDR3 DNA follows: TGTGCCAGCAGCCTAGAACAGGGGACTGAAGCTTTCTTT. It translates to CASSLEQGTEAFF.

The rearrangement uses TRBV4-1 and TRBJ2-1, with 7 bases lining up with TRBD2. V was pared by 0 bases and J by 0 bases, with 8 bases of the junction left unmatched. Germline loops: CDR1 MGHRA, CDR2 YSYEKL. The CDR3 spans 18 residues. CDR3: CASSQDRGVLLSYNEQFF. The CDR3 DNA reads TGCGCCAGCAGCCAAGATCGGGGGGTGTTACTCTCCTACAATGAGCAGTTCTTC.

In this sample, this clone turned up once. The chain uses TRBV2 and TRBJ1-1; 8 bases line up with TRBD1. The germline V gene has CDR1 SNHLY and CDR2 FYNNEI. Germline trimming cut 6 bases from V and 9 bases from J; bases unmatched to any gene: 12. The CDR3 covers 14 residues. CDR3 nucleotides: TGTGCCAGCAGAGATGATGGACAGGGAGGTAAAGCTTTCTTT. Translating it yields CASRDDGQGGKAFF.

This chain uses TRBV5-4 with TRBJ2-5; 10 nucleotides align to TRBD1. The trim removed 0 bases at V and 5 bases at J, leaving 7 bases unmatched. Germline V gene lookup returns CDR1 SGHNT and CDR2 YYREEE (reference sequence). This CDR3 spans 16 amino acids. In nucleotides, the CDR3 is TGTGCCAGCAGCTTGGCGACAGGGGGCGGACGGGAGACCCAGTACTTC. Translated: CASSLATGGGRETQYF.

The chain is built from TRBV3-1 (or the pseudogene TRBV3-2) and TRBJ2-5, with 8 bases matching TRBD2. Germline CDR1 LGHDT, CDR2 YNNKEL (reference sequence). V gave up 0 bases and J gave up 5 bases; unmatched junction bases: 14. This CDR3 region has 18 residues. In nucleotides, the CDR3 is TGTGCCAGCAGCCAAGAGGCACTAGCGGCGAATACCAGGGAGACCCAGTACTTC. Residues: CASSQEALAANTRETQYF.

This clone appeared a single time. This chain links TRBV10-1 with TRBJ2-7, with 8 bases fitting TRBD1. V lost 0 bases, J lost 4 bases, and 5 bases stayed unmatched. The CDR3 consists of 15 residues. From germline, CDR1 is WNHNN and CDR2 SYGVQD (reference sequence). This chain's CDR3 is CASSESGTGGYEQYF. CDR3 bases: TGCGCCAGCAGTGAGTCGGGAACAGGGGGGTACGAGCAGTACTTC.

The V and J genes are TRBV6-5 and TRBJ1-1; 9 bases fit TRBD1. There are 14 residues in the CDR3. The V gene end was trimmed by 7 bases and the J gene end by 4 bases; junction bases not matched to a gene: 7. Germline CDR1 is MNHEY and CDR2 is SVGAGI. The CDR3 protein is CASTVQGAATEAFF. The CDR3 DNA is TGTGCCAGCACTGTACAGGGGGCGGCCACTGAAGCTTTCTTT.

V and J are TRBV3-1 (or the pseudogene TRBV3-2) and TRBJ2-6, with a weak D call TRBD1 (6 bases). This CDR3 has 18 amino acids. V lost 0 bases and J 0 bases, leaving 12 bases between the germline ends. The V gene's germline CDR1 is LGHDT and CDR2 YNNKEL (reference sequence). The CDR3 DNA sequence: TGTGCCAGCAGCCAAGACCTCGGACAGAGCTCTGGGGCCAACGTCCTGACTTTC. It translates to CASSQDLGQSSGANVLTF.

The table lists this clone with a count of one. The chain joins TRBV15 to TRBJ2-7; TRBD2 might be the D (7 bases). Germline CDR1 LNHNV, CDR2 YYDKDF (reference sequence). This CDR3 is built from 15 residues. With 0 bases removed from V and 5 bases from J, the gap between germline ends came to 14 bases. The chain's CDR3 is CATSRDPGGAHEQYF. The CDR3 DNA reads TGTGCCACCAGCAGAGATCCTGGGGGGGCTCACGAGCAGTACTTC. The full variable domain, with the rest looked up from reference TRBV15 and TRBJ2-7, is DAMVIQNPRYQVTQFGKPVTLSCSQTLNHNVMYWYQQKSSQAPKLLFHYYDKDFNNEADTPDNFQSRRPNTSFCFLDIRSPGLGDTAMYLCATSRDPGGAHEQYFGPGTRLTVT.

The CDR3 loop reads CASSSGQGTDTQYF. The CDR3 DNA reads TGTGCCAGCAGTTCAGGACAGGGGACAGATACGCAGTATTTT. The chain employs TRBV27 and TRBJ2-3, with 9 positions matching TRBD1. V lost 4 bases and J lost 3; bases outside the gene matches: 2. Per the germline V gene, CDR1 is MNHEY and CDR2 is SMNVEV (reference sequence). This CDR3 has 14 amino acids.

The chain joins TRBV4-1 to TRBJ1-5, with a weak D call TRBD1 (6 bases). Germline CDR1 is MGHRA and CDR2 is YSYEKL. The CDR3 is made up of 20 amino acids. Between the trimmed V and J ends, which lost 1 base and 0 bases, there was a span of 22 bases. The CDR3 is CASSQAIPGHLLYSNQPQHF. Written as DNA, the CDR3 is TGCGCCAGCAGCCAAGCCATCCCGGGACACCTTCTCTATAGCAATCAGCCCCAGCATTTT.